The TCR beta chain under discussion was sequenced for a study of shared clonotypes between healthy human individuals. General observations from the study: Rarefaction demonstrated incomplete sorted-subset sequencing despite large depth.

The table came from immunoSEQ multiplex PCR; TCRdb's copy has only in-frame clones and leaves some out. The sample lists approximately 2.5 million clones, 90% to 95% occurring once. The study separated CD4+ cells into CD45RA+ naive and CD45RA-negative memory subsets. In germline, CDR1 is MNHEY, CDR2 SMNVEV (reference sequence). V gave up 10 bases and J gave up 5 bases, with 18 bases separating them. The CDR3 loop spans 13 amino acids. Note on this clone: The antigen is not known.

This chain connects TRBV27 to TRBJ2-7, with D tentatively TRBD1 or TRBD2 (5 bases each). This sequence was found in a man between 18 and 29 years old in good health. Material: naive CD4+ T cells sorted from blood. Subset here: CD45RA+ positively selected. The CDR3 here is CATTNRGGDEQYF. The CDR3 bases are TGTGCCACCACAAATCGGGGCGGCGACGAGCAGTACTTC.